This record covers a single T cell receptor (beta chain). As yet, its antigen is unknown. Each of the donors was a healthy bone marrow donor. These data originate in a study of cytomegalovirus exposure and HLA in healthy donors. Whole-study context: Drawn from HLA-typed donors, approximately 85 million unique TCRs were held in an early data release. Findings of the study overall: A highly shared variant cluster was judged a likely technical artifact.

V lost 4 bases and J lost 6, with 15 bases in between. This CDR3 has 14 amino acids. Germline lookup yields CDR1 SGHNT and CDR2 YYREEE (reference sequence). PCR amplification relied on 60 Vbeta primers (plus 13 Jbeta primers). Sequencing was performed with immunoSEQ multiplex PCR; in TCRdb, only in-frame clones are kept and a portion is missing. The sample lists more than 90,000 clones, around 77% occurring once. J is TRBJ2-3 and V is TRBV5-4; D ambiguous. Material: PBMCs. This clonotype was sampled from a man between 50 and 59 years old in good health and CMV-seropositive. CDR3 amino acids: CASSPGSRWDTQYF. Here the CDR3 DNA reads TGTGCCAGCAGCCCCGGGTCTAGATGGGATACGCAGTATTTT.